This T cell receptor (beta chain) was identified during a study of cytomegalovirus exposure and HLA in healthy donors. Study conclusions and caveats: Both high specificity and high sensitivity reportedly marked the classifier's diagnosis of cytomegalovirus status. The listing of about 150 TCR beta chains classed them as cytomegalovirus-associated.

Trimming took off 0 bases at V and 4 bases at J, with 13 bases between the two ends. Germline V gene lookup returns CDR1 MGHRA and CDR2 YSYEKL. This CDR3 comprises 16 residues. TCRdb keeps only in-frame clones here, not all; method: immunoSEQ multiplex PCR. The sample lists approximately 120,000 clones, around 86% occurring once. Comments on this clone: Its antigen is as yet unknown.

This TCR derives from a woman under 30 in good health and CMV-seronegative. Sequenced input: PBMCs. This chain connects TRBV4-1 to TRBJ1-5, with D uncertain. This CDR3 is CASSQDRLQQNQPQHF. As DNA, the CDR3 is TGCGCCAGCAGCCAAGATCGTCTACAGCAAAATCAGCCCCAGCATTTT.